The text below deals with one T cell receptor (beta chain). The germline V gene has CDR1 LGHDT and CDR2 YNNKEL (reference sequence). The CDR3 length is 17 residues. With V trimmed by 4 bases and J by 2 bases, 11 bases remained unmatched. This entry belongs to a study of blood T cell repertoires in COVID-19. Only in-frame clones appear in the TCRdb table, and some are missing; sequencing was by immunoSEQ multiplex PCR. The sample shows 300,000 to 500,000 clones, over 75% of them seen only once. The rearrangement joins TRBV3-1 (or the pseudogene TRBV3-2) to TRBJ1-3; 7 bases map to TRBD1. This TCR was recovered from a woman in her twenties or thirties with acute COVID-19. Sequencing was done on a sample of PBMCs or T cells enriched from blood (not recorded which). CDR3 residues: CASSPRTGEGTGNTIYF. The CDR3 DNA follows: TGTGCCAGCAGCCCACGTACAGGGGAAGGGACTGGAAACACCATATATTTT.